Presented here are 4 T cell receptor beta chains from one specimen sequenced in a study of blood T cell repertoires in COVID-19. Here immunoSEQ multiplex PCR was the method, and the copy in TCRdb shows in-frame clones only, minus some. The table shows about 360,000 clones, with around nine tenths occurring only once. Sequenced input: peripheral blood. The receptors derive from a woman aged 60-70 years with COVID-19, enrolled during active disease.

CDR3 in DNA: TGTGCCAGCAGATCGGGACAGGGGGCGAGCTACACCTTC. This sequence encodes CASRSGQGASYTF. This rearrangement joins TRBV12-3 or TRBV12-4 to TRBJ1-2; 12 bases match TRBD1. V trimming: 6 bases; J trimming: 9 bases; junction bases outside the gene matches: 5. This CDR3 has 13 amino acids.

CDR3: CASSSGVWGNQPQHF. CDR3 coding DNA: TGTGCCAGCAGCTCAGGGGTTTGGGGCAATCAGCCCCAGCATTTT. The V and J genes are TRBV5-6 and TRBJ1-5; perhaps TRBD1 as D (6 bases). Trimming removed 3 bases from V and 2 bases from J, with 12 bases in between. CDR1 is SGHDT and CDR2 is YYEEEE in the germline V gene. The CDR3 has 15 amino acids.

This clone was seen a handful of times. Other DNA sequences in the sample encode the same CDR3. The chain links TRBV4-3 to TRBJ1-2, with 7 positions matching TRBD1. Trimming at V came to 0 bases and at J to 3 bases, leaving 7 bases not matched to a gene. The CDR3 sequence is 16 residues long. In germline, CDR1 is LGHNA, CDR2 YSLEER. The CDR3 loop reads CASSQDRTGPYYGYTF. CDR3 bases: TGCGCCAGCAGCCAAGACCGGACAGGACCATACTATGGCTACACCTTC.

The CDR3 nucleotides read TGTGCCAGCAGTAGACGACTAGCATACGAGACCCAGTACTTC. This gives the protein CASSRRLAYETQYF. The V call is TRBV2, the J call TRBJ2-5; 7 bases agree with TRBD2. The CDR3 is 14 amino acids. The germline V gene encodes CDR1 SNHLY and CDR2 FYNNEI. Germline trimming cut 5 bases from V and 5 bases from J; bases unmatched to any gene: 8.